Here is one TCR beta chain with its context. The sample comes from a study of blood T cell repertoires in COVID-19. The repertoire was sequenced with immunoSEQ multiplex PCR; TCRdb's copy has only in-frame clones and lacks some. Here the sample spans about 26,000 clones, around 90% being singletons. This clonotype was sampled from a man aged 70 or older with acute or convalescent COVID-19. Source material: peripheral blood.

The CDR3 region is CASSLGQGSTDTQYF. CDR3 bases: TGTGCCAGCAGCTTAGGACAGGGGAGCACAGATACGCAGTATTTT. J is TRBJ2-3 and V is TRBV7-2; TRBD1 agrees at 8 bases. The CDR3 runs 15 residues. Germline-derived CDR1 and CDR2 are SGHTA and FQGNSA. Unmatched junction bases numbered 0, after V lost 1 base and J lost 0 bases.